The TCR beta chain described here comes from a study of early T cells in non-severe SARS-CoV-2 infection. Whole-study context: Sequencing targeted bulk RNA from unsorted whole blood, leaving chains unpaired. Whole-study findings and limits: In VDJdb matching, anti-spike CD8 responses were favored while private and CD4 specificities went missing.

This clonotype turned up a few times. The antigen is unknown. The library protocol tagged individual cDNA molecules with unique molecular identifiers. TCRdb re-analysed the 5' RACE reads in MiXCR, keeping a single row per CDR3 protein. The table has around 80,000 distinct CDR3 sequences, approximately 13% seen once. The material sequenced was whole blood. The TCR sequence derives from an adult who was a healthcare worker with PCR-confirmed SARS-CoV-2 infection or an uninfected control (not recorded which).

In DNA, the CDR3 is TGTGCCAGCAGCATGGGACTAGGCCCCGCAGATACGCAGTATTTT. Translated: CASSMGLGPADTQYF. V usage is TRBV7-2 and J usage is TRBJ2-3, with TRBD2 identical over 8 bases. This CDR3 is 15 amino acids long. V lost 5 bases and J lost 4; bases outside the gene matches: 8. In germline, CDR1 is SGHTA, CDR2 FQGNSA.